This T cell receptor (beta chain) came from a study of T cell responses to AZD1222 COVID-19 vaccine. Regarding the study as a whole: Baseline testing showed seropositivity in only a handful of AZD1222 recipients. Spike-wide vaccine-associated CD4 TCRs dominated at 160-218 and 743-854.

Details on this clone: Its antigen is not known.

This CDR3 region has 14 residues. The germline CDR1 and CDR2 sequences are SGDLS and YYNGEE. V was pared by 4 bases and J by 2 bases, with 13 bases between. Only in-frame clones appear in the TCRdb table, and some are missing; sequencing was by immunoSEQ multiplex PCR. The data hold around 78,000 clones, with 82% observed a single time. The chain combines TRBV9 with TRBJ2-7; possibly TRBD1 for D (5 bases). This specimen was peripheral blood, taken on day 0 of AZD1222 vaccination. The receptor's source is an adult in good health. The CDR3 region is CASSPFLGAYEQYF. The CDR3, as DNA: TGTGCCAGCAGCCCGTTCCTAGGGGCCTACGAGCAGTACTTC.